This T cell receptor beta chain derives from a study of blood T cells in healthy people across ages. General observations from the study: Measured against age, TCR beta diversity per million T cells decreased in a roughly linear manner. More naive CD4+ cells and higher diversity marked long-lived donors relative to aged donors. Researchers deemed the diversity estimates from one million T cells underestimates.

Each sample yielded at least 6 micrograms of PBMC total RNA. A J-beta primer mix and a sample-barcoded 5' primer were used in a second PCR of roughly 6 to 12 cycles. TCRdb fed the 5' RACE reads into MiXCR, producing one record per CDR3 protein. The sample consists of 700,000 or so distinct CDR3 sequences, 22% of them appearing once. This clonotype showed up just a few times. Its specificity is unknown. This CDR3 has 13 amino acids. V dropped 2 bases and J dropped 11 bases, with 13 bases sitting between them. From germline, CDR1 is KGHSH and CDR2 LQKENI. Sample: blood. This clonotype was sampled from a man aged 65 to 79 in good health. The chain recombines TRBV18 with TRBJ1-5; D is unresolved. The CDR3 spells CASSPTERMTQHF. CDR3 nucleotide sequence: TGTGCCAGCTCACCAACCGAGCGGATGACCCAGCATTTT.